Listed below are T cell receptor beta chains from one sample, sequenced in a study of cytomegalovirus exposure and HLA in healthy donors. The repertoire was sequenced with immunoSEQ multiplex PCR; TCRdb's copy has only in-frame clones and lacks some. This table has 130,000 or so clones, roughly 81% appearing once. The sample was PBMCs. The source of these receptors is a female donor in good health and CMV-seronegative. Each CDR3 is given with its conserved first and last residue. A D gene is named only where the DNA matches it firmly. Clone size appears in some rows only: once, few, many, or a class for an expanded clone.

clone_size: .; j_call: TRBJ2-7; d_call: .; v_call: TRBV5-1; cdr3_aa: CASSLLPGQAYEQYF; cdr3_nt: TGCGCCAGCAGCTTACTCCCGGGACAAGCCTACGAGCAGTACTTC
clone_size: .; j_call: TRBJ1-4; d_call: .; v_call: TRBV11-2; cdr3_aa: CASSLDVGGPEKLFF; cdr3_nt: TGTGCCAGCAGCTTAGACGTGGGGGGACCTGAAAAACTGTTTTTT
clone_size: .; j_call: TRBJ1-5; d_call: .; v_call: TRBV28; cdr3_aa: CASSLGAGIDQPQHF; cdr3_nt: TGTGCCAGCAGTTTAGGGGCAGGGATAGATCAGCCCCAGCATTTT
clone_size: .; j_call: TRBJ2-1; d_call: .; v_call: TRBV7-9; cdr3_aa: CASSRVLLGDNEQFF; cdr3_nt: TGTGCCAGCAGCCGTGTACTTCTTGGAGACAATGAGCAGTTCTTC
clone_size: .; j_call: TRBJ2-3; d_call: TRBD2; v_call: TRBV7-2; cdr3_aa: CASSIHSGFSTDTQYF; cdr3_nt: TGTGCCAGCAGCATACATAGCGGGTTTAGCACAGATACGCAGTATTTT
clone_size: .; j_call: TRBJ1-1; d_call: .; v_call: TRBV21-1; cdr3_aa: CASSKRTREGTEAFF; cdr3_nt: TGTGCCAGCAGCAAAAGAACAAGGGAGGGCACTGAAGCTTTCTTT
clone_size: .; j_call: TRBJ1-1; d_call: .; v_call: TRBV7-3; cdr3_aa: CASSSQRGLNTEAFF; cdr3_nt: TGTGCCAGCAGCTCCCAGCGGGGGTTGAACACTGAAGCTTTCTTT
clone_size: .; j_call: TRBJ1-1; d_call: TRBD1; v_call: TRBV28; cdr3_aa: CASNPGGPGTEAFF; cdr3_nt: TGTGCCAGCAACCCAGGGGGCCCGGGAACTGAAGCTTTCTTT
clone_size: few; j_call: TRBJ2-1; d_call: TRBD1; v_call: TRBV5-1; cdr3_aa: CASSLGDRGRLRKQFF; cdr3_nt: TGCGCCAGCAGCTTGGGGGACAGGGGGCGCCTCAGGAAGCAGTTCTTC
clone_size: few; j_call: TRBJ1-1; d_call: .; v_call: TRBV10-1; cdr3_aa: CASSESTQVTEAFF; cdr3_nt: TGCGCCAGCAGTGAGTCGACCCAGGTCACTGAAGCTTTCTTT
clone_size: .; j_call: TRBJ2-4; d_call: .; v_call: TRBV10-3; cdr3_aa: CAIRKRRGRRAKNIQYF; cdr3_nt: TGTGCCATCAGAAAAAGGCGGGGCCGGCGGGCCAAAAACATTCAGTACTTC
clone_size: .; j_call: TRBJ1-2; d_call: .; v_call: TRBV19; cdr3_aa: CASSEGGGYTF; cdr3_nt: TGTGCCAGTAGTGAGGGAGGAGGCTACACCTTC
clone_size: .; j_call: TRBJ2-7; d_call: TRBD1; v_call: TRBV6-1; cdr3_aa: CASSPGQGYYEQYF; cdr3_nt: TGTGCCAGCAGTCCGGGACAGGGATACTACGAGCAGTACTTC
clone_size: once; j_call: TRBJ2-1; d_call: .; v_call: TRBV6-5; cdr3_aa: CASSYLPRLETEQFF; cdr3_nt: TGTGCCAGCAGTTACCTACCCCGACTAGAGACTGAGCAGTTCTTC
clone_size: .; j_call: TRBJ2-1; d_call: .; v_call: TRBV10-2; cdr3_aa: CASSGPGGDEQFF; cdr3_nt: TGCGCCAGCAGTGGCCCAGGAGGGGATGAGCAGTTCTTC
clone_size: .; j_call: TRBJ1-3; d_call: TRBD1; v_call: TRBV29-1; cdr3_aa: CSVLGQGNTIYF; cdr3_nt: TGCAGCGTCCTCGGACAGGGGAACACCATATATTTT
clone_size: .; j_call: TRBJ2-1; d_call: .; v_call: TRBV5-6; cdr3_aa: CASSLRHLRSNEQFF; cdr3_nt: TGTGCCAGCAGCTTGCGGCATCTGCGGTCCAATGAGCAGTTCTTC
clone_size: .; j_call: TRBJ2-1; d_call: TRBD2; v_call: TRBV7-9; cdr3_aa: CASSLVGPGGRIGYEQFF; cdr3_nt: TGTGCCAGCAGCTTAGTCGGCCCGGGGGGGCGGATTGGCTATGAGCAGTTCTTC
clone_size: .; j_call: TRBJ2-7; d_call: TRBD2; v_call: TRBV29-1; cdr3_aa: CSVGTSGSYEQYF; cdr3_nt: TGCAGCGTTGGGACTAGCGGCTCCTACGAGCAGTACTTC
clone_size: .; j_call: TRBJ1-2; d_call: .; v_call: TRBV7-2; cdr3_aa: CASSRDINYGYTF; cdr3_nt: TGTGCCAGCAGCCGGGACATTAACTATGGCTACACCTTC
clone_size: .; j_call: TRBJ2-3; d_call: TRBD1; v_call: TRBV6-1; cdr3_aa: CASRRDRETEYF; cdr3_nt: TGTGCCAGCAGGCGTGACAGGGAAACGGAGTATTTT
clone_size: .; j_call: TRBJ2-2; d_call: .; v_call: TRBV4-2; cdr3_aa: CASSQDPGLANTGELFF; cdr3_nt: TGTGCCAGCAGCCAAGATCCCGGACTCGCGAACACCGGGGAGCTGTTTTTT
clone_size: .; j_call: TRBJ2-7; d_call: TRBD2; v_call: TRBV28; cdr3_aa: CASSLHSGTRSYEQYF; cdr3_nt: TGTGCCAGCAGCCTCCACTCCGGGACTAGGAGTTACGAGCAGTACTTC
clone_size: .; j_call: TRBJ1-1; d_call: TRBD1; v_call: TRBV5-1; cdr3_aa: CASSLVRGARTEAFF; cdr3_nt: TGCGCCAGCAGCTTGGTCAGGGGGGCGAGGACTGAAGCTTTCTTT
clone_size: .; j_call: TRBJ1-1; d_call: .; v_call: TRBV29-1; cdr3_aa: CSVEAYRAGFTEMNTEAFF; cdr3_nt: TGCAGCGTTGAGGCCTACAGGGCGGGTTTCACCGAAATGAACACTGAAGCTTTCTTT
clone_size: once; j_call: TRBJ2-1; d_call: TRBD1; v_call: TRBV6-5; cdr3_aa: CASSYSRDRGYDEQFF; cdr3_nt: TGTGCCAGCAGTTACTCCCGGGACAGGGGCTACGATGAGCAGTTCTTC
clone_size: .; j_call: TRBJ2-3; d_call: TRBD1; v_call: TRBV18; cdr3_aa: CASSPTTGGVNTQYF; cdr3_nt: TGTGCCAGCTCACCCACGACAGGGGGCGTGAATACGCAGTATTTT
clone_size: .; j_call: TRBJ2-5; d_call: .; v_call: TRBV9; cdr3_aa: CASSVVGDQETQYF; cdr3_nt: TGTGCCAGCAGCGTAGTCGGGGATCAAGAGACCCAGTACTTC
clone_size: .; j_call: TRBJ2-1; d_call: TRBD2; v_call: TRBV2; cdr3_aa: CATMSGGNNEQFF; cdr3_nt: TGTGCCACTATGAGCGGGGGAAACAATGAGCAGTTCTTC
clone_size: few; j_call: TRBJ1-2; d_call: TRBD1; v_call: TRBV6-1; cdr3_aa: CASSPTGTGGGGYTF; cdr3_nt: TGTGCCAGCAGTCCCACCGGGACAGGGGGCGGTGGCTACACCTTC
clone_size: .; j_call: TRBJ1-1; d_call: TRBD1; v_call: TRBV27; cdr3_aa: CASSTGQGGTEAFF; cdr3_nt: TGTGCCAGCAGTACCGGACAGGGTGGTACTGAAGCTTTCTTT
clone_size: .; j_call: TRBJ2-7; d_call: TRBD1; v_call: TRBV2; cdr3_aa: CASRSGQGFYEQYF; cdr3_nt: TGTGCCAGCAGGTCGGGACAGGGTTTTTACGAGCAGTACTTC
clone_size: .; j_call: TRBJ1-3; d_call: .; v_call: TRBV6-6; cdr3_aa: CASSLDISSGNTIYF; cdr3_nt: TGTGCCAGCAGCCTCGACATAAGCTCTGGAAACACCATATATTTT
clone_size: .; j_call: TRBJ2-1; d_call: TRBD1; v_call: TRBV7-6; cdr3_aa: CASSYLQGSSYNEQFF; cdr3_nt: TGTGCCAGCAGCTACTTACAGGGGAGCTCCTACAATGAGCAGTTCTTC
clone_size: few; j_call: TRBJ2-7; d_call: TRBD2; v_call: TRBV4-1; cdr3_aa: CASSQIPTGTSTYEQYF; cdr3_nt: TGCGCCAGCAGCCAAATCCCAACCGGGACTAGCACCTACGAGCAGTACTTC
clone_size: .; j_call: TRBJ1-5; d_call: .; v_call: TRBV18; cdr3_aa: CASSPPGRDGQPQHF; cdr3_nt: TGTGCCAGCTCACCACCGGGGAGGGATGGACAGCCCCAGCATTTT
clone_size: .; j_call: TRBJ2-1; d_call: TRBD1; v_call: TRBV6-1; cdr3_aa: CASSFGQGLDNEQFF; cdr3_nt: TGTGCCAGCAGTTTTGGACAGGGTCTAGACAATGAGCAGTTCTTC
clone_size: .; j_call: TRBJ1-2; d_call: .; v_call: TRBV6-1; cdr3_aa: CASSLEGAGYGYTF; cdr3_nt: TGTGCCAGCAGTCTTGAGGGCGCGGGCTATGGCTACACCTTC
clone_size: .; j_call: TRBJ2-5; d_call: TRBD2; v_call: TRBV28; cdr3_aa: CASSLRLAGHQKETQYF; cdr3_nt: TGTGCCAGCAGTTTGAGACTAGCGGGCCACCAGAAAGAGACCCAGTACTTC
clone_size: .; j_call: TRBJ2-1; d_call: .; v_call: TRBV5-8; cdr3_aa: CASSWGTAGSYNEQFF; cdr3_nt: TGTGCCAGCAGCTGGGGGACAGCGGGTTCCTACAATGAGCAGTTCTTC
clone_size: .; j_call: TRBJ1-2; d_call: .; v_call: TRBV6-5; cdr3_aa: CASKQSGGIAYGYTF; cdr3_nt: TGTGCCAGCAAACAGTCCGGGGGGATAGCCTATGGCTACACCTTC
clone_size: .; j_call: TRBJ1-3; d_call: .; v_call: TRBV7-9; cdr3_aa: CASSPGGGSGNTIYF; cdr3_nt: TGTGCCAGCAGCCCCGGAGGTGGCTCTGGAAACACCATATATTTT
clone_size: .; j_call: TRBJ2-3; d_call: .; v_call: TRBV7-9; cdr3_aa: CSSSWASDTQYF; cdr3_nt: TGTTCCAGCAGCTGGGCTTCAGATACGCAGTATTTT